The 18 T cell receptor beta chains given below trace back to one sample, sequenced in a study of identical twins (dated by TCRdb to 2015 to 2016). The method behind the library was 5' RACE. This sample was sequenced with an Illumina HiSeq 2000. Starting from the raw public reads, TCRdb applied fastp trimming at Q25, assembled clones with MiXCR and retained in-frame beta chains. Rows are unified per CDR3 protein, each entry keeping the most common DNA and genes. For this sample the table gives around 340,000 distinct CDR3 sequences, of which about 9% were detected only once. Over 7% of the sample rests with the top ten. The specimen sequenced was naive T cells sorted from blood. The label giving this sample's cell subset or site can be read as: cells isolated with a human naive T-cell isolation kit. The receptors here all came from a woman in her fifties or sixties in good health.

The chain employs TRBV12-3 or TRBV12-4 and TRBJ1-6; D is unresolved. This CDR3 region has 16 residues. The V gene lost 4 bases and the J gene lost 0 bases, with 10 bases spanning the gap. The CDR3 DNA reads as TGTGCCAGCAGTTCAGACACCAGCTCCTATAATTCACCCCTCCACTTT. Protein sequence: CASSSDTSSYNSPLHF.

The CDR3 nucleotides read TGTGCCAGCAGTTTGGGGCAGATCGGAGAAAAACTGTTTTTT. Translated, it gives CASSLGQIGEKLFF. The J gene is TRBJ1-4, the V gene TRBV12-3 or TRBV12-4; possible D gene TRBD1, 5 bases. CDR3 length: 14 amino acids. V dropped 3 bases and J dropped 8 bases, with 13 bases sitting between them.

Only one count was recorded for this clonotype. The chain is built from TRBV2 and TRBJ2-2; tentatively, D is TRBD2 (7 bases). Trimming removed 4 bases at V and 9 bases at J, with 21 bases between. Germline lookup yields CDR1 SNHLY and CDR2 FYNNEI. This CDR3 is built from 16 residues. The CDR3 nucleotides read TGTGCCAGCAGTGCTGCGAGGGGGGGCGTTACCCGGGAGCTGTTTTTT. It is translated as CASSAARGGVTRELFF.

This clonotype was recorded at least ten times. This chain links TRBV11-2 with TRBJ2-7; D perhaps matches TRBD2 (5 bases). Trimming removed 0 bases at V and 5 bases at J, with 8 bases between. Germline assignment: CDR1 SGHAT and CDR2 FQNNGV. The CDR3 totals 13 residues. The CDR3 bases are TGTGCCAGCAGCTTAGATCCGACTAACGAGCAGTACTTC. Translated: CASSLDPTNEQYF.

V is TRBV4-1 and J is TRBJ2-7; 9 bases are a match to TRBD2. CDR3 length equals 16 residues. Per germline, CDR1 MGHRA and CDR2 YSYEKL. With V trimmed by 0 bases and J by 4 bases, 7 bases remained unmatched. Here the CDR3 DNA reads TGCGCCAGCAGCCAAGATCAGCTTAGCGGGAGTTACGAGCAGTACTTC. This gives the protein CASSQDQLSGSYEQYF.

This sequence joins TRBV5-1 and TRBJ2-7; 15 bases agree with TRBD2. CDR1 is SGHRS and CDR2 is YFSETQ in the germline V gene. J lost 9 bases, V lost 8 bases, and 21 bases had no gene match. CDR3 length: 18 residues. The DNA for the CDR3 is TGCGCCAGTAGTCCCACCGGACTAGCGGGAGGGACTTCTGATGGGCAGTACGTC. This codes for CASSPTGLAGGTSDGQYV.

The chain joins TRBV5-6 to TRBJ2-7, with 8 bases aligning to TRBD1. The trim removed 0 bases at V and 2 bases at J, leaving 4 bases unmatched. The CDR3 is 15 amino acids. In germline, CDR1 is SGHDT, CDR2 YYEEEE. The CDR3, as DNA: TGTGCCAGCAGCTTGGAACGGACAGGGACCTACGAGCAGTACTTC. This gives the protein CASSLERTGTYEQYF. Complete variable domain (other parts from reference TRBV5-6 and TRBJ2-7): DAGVTQSPTHLIKTRGQQVTLRCSPKSGHDTVSWYQQALGQGPQFIFQYYEEEERQRGNFPDRFSGHQFPNYSSELNVNALLLGDSALYLCASSLERTGTYEQYFGPGTRLTVT.

This clonotype was observed many times. The chain has TRBV12-3 or TRBV12-4 and TRBJ2-1; 10 bases match TRBD2. After removal of 8 bases from V and 2 bases from J, the junction contained 3 bases not matched to a gene. CDR3 length: 14 amino acids. The CDR3 reads CASLLAGPYNEQFF. In nucleotides, the CDR3 is TGTGCCAGCCTACTAGCGGGGCCCTACAATGAGCAGTTCTTC.

This clonotype was observed many times. The rearrangement links TRBV4-1 to TRBJ2-1; D is ambiguous. The CDR3 loop spans 11 amino acids. Trimming shortened V by 4 bases and J by 8 bases, and 6 bases separated the two germline ends. Germline CDR1 and CDR2: MGHRA and YSYEKL. The CDR3 DNA follows: TGCGCCAGCAGCCTTACTGATGAGCAGTTCTTC. It translates to CASSLTDEQFF.

The chain uses TRBV5-1 and TRBJ1-4; D gene ambiguous. Trimming took 1 base from V and 3 from J, leaving 10 bases between them. The CDR3 is 15 residues long. The germline gives CDR1 SGHRS, CDR2 YFSETQ. The chain's CDR3 is CASSLRSPPNEKLFF. The CDR3 DNA sequence: TGCGCCAGCAGCTTGCGATCTCCGCCTAATGAAAAACTGTTTTTT.

This clonotype was counted a few times. The chain combines TRBV3-1 with TRBJ2-2; D unclear. CDR1 is LGHDT, CDR2 YNNKEL, per germline (reference sequence). The CDR3 runs 12 residues. V was cut by 0 bases and J by 7 bases, with 3 bases left in between. CDR3 sequence: CASSQDFGELFF. The CDR3 DNA sequence: TGTGCCAGCAGCCAAGATTTCGGGGAGCTGTTTTTT.

This clonotype was seen repeatedly, ten times or more. The V gene is TRBV4-1, the J gene TRBJ2-1, with 7 bases that match TRBD2. Germline CDR1 MGHRA, CDR2 YSYEKL. The CDR3 contains 17 residues. J was trimmed by 4 bases and V by 0 bases; bases with no gene match: 9. The CDR3 DNA is TGCGCCAGCAGCCAAGAGTTGGCTAGCGGACTGTACAATGAGCAGTTCTTC. Translating gives CASSQELASGLYNEQFF.

This clonotype was counted between two and nine times. V gene TRBV3-1 combines with J gene TRBJ1-6; TRBD1 is a possible D gene (5 bases). Germline lookup yields CDR1 LGHDT and CDR2 YNNKEL (reference sequence). Trimming shortened V by 3 bases and J by 10 bases, and 10 bases separated the two germline ends. The CDR3 extends over 13 amino acids. CDR3 sequence (DNA): TGTGCCAGCAGCCAGGGACCGAGGTCACCCCTCCACTTT. Translation: CASSQGPRSPLHF. Filled out from reference TRBV3-1 and TRBJ1-6, the complete variable domain reads DTAVSQTPKYLVTQMGNDKSIKCEQNLGHDTMYWYKQDSKKFLKIMFSYNNKELIINETVPNRFSPKSPDKAHLNLHINSLELGDSAVYFCASSQGPRSPLHFGNGTRLTVT.

This clonotype showed up just a few times. The V call is TRBV11-3, the J call TRBJ2-1, with D maybe TRBD2 (5 bases). The CDR3 is 12 residues long. In germline, CDR1 is SGHNT, CDR2 YENEEA. V was cut by 5 bases and J by 7 bases, with 9 bases left in between. CDR3 coding DNA: TGTGCCAGCAGCCCTTGGAGGAATGAGCAGTTCTTC. It translates to CASSPWRNEQFF. The full variable domain, its missing parts supplied by reference TRBV11-3 and TRBJ2-1, is EAGVVQSPRYKIIEKKQPVAFWCNPISGHNTLYWYLQNLGQGPELLIRYENEEAVDDSQLPKDRFSAERLKGVDSTLKIQPAELGDSAVYLCASSPWRNEQFFGPGTRLTVL.

This clonotype appeared many times. The chain has TRBV6-2 or TRBV6-3 and TRBJ2-3; D gene unclear. This CDR3 is 13 amino acids long. The ends were cut back, 2 bases at V and 7 bases at J, with 10 bases in the middle. The germline gives CDR1 MNHEY, CDR2 SVGEGT. As DNA, the CDR3 is TGTGCCAGCAGTTACGACGAGAGGAATACGCAGTATTTT. It encodes CASSYDERNTQYF.

This clonotype was seen repeatedly, ten times or more. The rearrangement links TRBV12-3 or TRBV12-4 to TRBJ2-4; no reliable D call. The CDR3 runs 13 residues. Trimming removed 5 bases from V and 3 bases from J, with 8 bases in between. The CDR3 protein is CASSPTGKNIQYF. The CDR3, as DNA: TGTGCCAGCAGTCCCACGGGCAAAAACATTCAGTACTTC.

CDR3 nucleotides: TGCAGCGGGGCTGGGCGGCTCCAAGAGACCCAGTACTTC. This codes for CSGAGRLQETQYF. V gene TRBV29-1 combines with J gene TRBJ2-5; D unresolved. This CDR3 is 13 amino acids long. The V and J ends lost 7 bases and 1 base respectively, with 13 bases between them. Germline CDR1 is SQVTM and CDR2 is ANQGSEA.

V and J are TRBV5-5 and TRBJ2-7, with D possibly TRBD2 on 5 matching bases. The CDR3 has 15 residues. V lost 0 bases and J 0 bases, leaving 10 bases between the germline ends. The germline V gene has CDR1 SGHKS and CDR2 YYEKEE (reference sequence). CDR3 region: CASSLGGWGSYEQYF. CDR3 nucleotide sequence: TGTGCCAGCAGCTTGGGAGGGTGGGGCTCCTACGAGCAGTACTTC.